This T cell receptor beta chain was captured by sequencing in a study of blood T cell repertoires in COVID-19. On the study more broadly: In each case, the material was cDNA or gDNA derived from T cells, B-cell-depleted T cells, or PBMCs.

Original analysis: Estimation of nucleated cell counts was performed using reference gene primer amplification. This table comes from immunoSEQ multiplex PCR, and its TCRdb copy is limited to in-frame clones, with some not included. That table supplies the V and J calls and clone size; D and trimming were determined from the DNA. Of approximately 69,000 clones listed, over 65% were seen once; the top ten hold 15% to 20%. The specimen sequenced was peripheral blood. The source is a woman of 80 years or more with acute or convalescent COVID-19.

CDR3 bases: TGTGCCAGCAGCCCAGCGAGGGGGGGCACTGAAGCTTTCTTT. This gives the protein CASSPARGGTEAFF. The chain links TRBV3-1 (or the pseudogene TRBV3-2) to TRBJ1-1; D is perhaps TRBD1 (6 bases). V lost 4 bases, J lost 4 bases, and 13 bases lay in between. This CDR3 has 14 amino acids. In germline, CDR1 is LGHDT, CDR2 YNNKEL (reference sequence).